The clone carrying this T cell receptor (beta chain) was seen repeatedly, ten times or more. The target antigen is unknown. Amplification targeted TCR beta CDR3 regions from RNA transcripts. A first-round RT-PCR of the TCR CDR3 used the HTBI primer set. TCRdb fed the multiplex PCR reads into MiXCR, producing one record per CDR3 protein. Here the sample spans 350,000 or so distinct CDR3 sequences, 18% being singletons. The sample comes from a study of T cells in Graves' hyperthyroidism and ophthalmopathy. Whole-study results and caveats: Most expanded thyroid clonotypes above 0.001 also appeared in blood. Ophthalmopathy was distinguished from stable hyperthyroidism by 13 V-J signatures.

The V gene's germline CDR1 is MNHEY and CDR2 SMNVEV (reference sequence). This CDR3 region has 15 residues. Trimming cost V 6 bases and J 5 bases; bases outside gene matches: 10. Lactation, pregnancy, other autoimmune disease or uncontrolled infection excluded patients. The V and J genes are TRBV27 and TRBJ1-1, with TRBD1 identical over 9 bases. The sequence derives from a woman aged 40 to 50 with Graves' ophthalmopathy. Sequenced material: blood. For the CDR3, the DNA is TGTGCCAGCAGCCCCCAAACAGGGGGCAGGACTGAAGCTTTCTTT. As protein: CASSPQTGGRTEAFF.